This TCR beta chain derives from a study of blood T cell repertoires in COVID-19. Measured with immunoSEQ multiplex PCR; TCRdb has only the in-frame clones, and not every one. The sample carries a few hundred thousand clones, 85% recorded once. Germline lookup yields CDR1 MNHEY and CDR2 SMNVEV (reference sequence). The CDR3 contains 15 residues. Trimming stripped 6 bases from V and 3 bases from J, with 17 bases between. The sequencing input was peripheral blood. The chain employs TRBV27 and TRBJ1-2; no reliable D call. The receptor's source is a woman aged 50 to 65 with active or convalescent COVID-19. The CDR3 region is CASRPTTASYYGYTF. CDR3 DNA: TGTGCCAGCAGACCAACCACAGCTTCTTACTATGGCTACACCTTC.